One sample yielded the 3 T cell receptor beta chains listed below, sequenced in a study of cytomegalovirus exposure and HLA in healthy donors. With 60 Vbeta and 13 Jbeta primers, the PCR was carried out. Method: immunoSEQ multiplex PCR; TCRdb's copy keeps in-frame clones and lacks some. The repertoire holds more than 85,000 clones, roughly three quarters seen once, with 3% to 3.5% in the top ten. Material: PBMCs. Receptors originate from a man under 40 in good health and CMV-seronegative.

This clone was counted only a few times. The chain has TRBV19 and TRBJ1-4, with TRBD1 as a possible D gene (6 bases). The CDR3 has 14 residues. Germline values: CDR1 LNHDA, CDR2 SQIVND (reference sequence). Trimming took 8 bases from V and 5 from J, leaving 15 bases between them. The CDR3: CASHKGVRNEKLFF. The CDR3 nucleotides are TGTGCCAGTCACAAGGGGGTTAGAAATGAAAAACTGTTTTTT.

This chain connects TRBV5-4 to TRBJ2-5; possible D gene TRBD2, 6 bases. Germline CDR1 reads SGHNT; CDR2 reads YYREEE (reference sequence). Between the trimmed V and J ends, which lost 1 base and 3 bases, there was a span of 13 bases. The length of the CDR3 is 15 residues. The CDR3 DNA sequence: TGTGCCAGCAGCTTGAGGCAGGGCGGGGAAGAGACCCAGTACTTC. It encodes CASSLRQGGEETQYF.

The chain couples TRBV11-3 to TRBJ1-1; D is uncertain. Trimming cost V 0 bases and J 9 bases, with 14 bases left between them. The germline gives CDR1 SGHNT, CDR2 YENEEA. This CDR3 contains 14 residues. CDR3 sequence reads: CASSLDLLGPKAFF. The CDR3 nucleotides are TGTGCCAGCAGCTTAGATCTGCTGGGCCCTAAAGCTTTCTTT.